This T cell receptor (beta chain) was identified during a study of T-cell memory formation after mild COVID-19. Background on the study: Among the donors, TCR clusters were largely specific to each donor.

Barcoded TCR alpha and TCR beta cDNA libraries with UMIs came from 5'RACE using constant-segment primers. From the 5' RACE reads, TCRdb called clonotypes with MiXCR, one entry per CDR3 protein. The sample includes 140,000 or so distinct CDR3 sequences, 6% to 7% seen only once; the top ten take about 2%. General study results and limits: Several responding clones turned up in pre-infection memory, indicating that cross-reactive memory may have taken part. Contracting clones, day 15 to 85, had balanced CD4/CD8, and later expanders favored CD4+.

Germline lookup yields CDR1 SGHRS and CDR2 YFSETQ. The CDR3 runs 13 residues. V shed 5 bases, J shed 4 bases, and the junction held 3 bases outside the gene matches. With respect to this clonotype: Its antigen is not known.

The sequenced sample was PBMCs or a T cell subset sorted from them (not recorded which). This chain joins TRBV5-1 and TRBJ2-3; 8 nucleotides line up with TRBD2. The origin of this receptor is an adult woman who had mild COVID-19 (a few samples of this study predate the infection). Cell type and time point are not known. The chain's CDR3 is CASRSGGPDTQYF. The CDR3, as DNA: TGCGCCAGCAGGTCGGGGGGGCCAGATACGCAGTATTTT.